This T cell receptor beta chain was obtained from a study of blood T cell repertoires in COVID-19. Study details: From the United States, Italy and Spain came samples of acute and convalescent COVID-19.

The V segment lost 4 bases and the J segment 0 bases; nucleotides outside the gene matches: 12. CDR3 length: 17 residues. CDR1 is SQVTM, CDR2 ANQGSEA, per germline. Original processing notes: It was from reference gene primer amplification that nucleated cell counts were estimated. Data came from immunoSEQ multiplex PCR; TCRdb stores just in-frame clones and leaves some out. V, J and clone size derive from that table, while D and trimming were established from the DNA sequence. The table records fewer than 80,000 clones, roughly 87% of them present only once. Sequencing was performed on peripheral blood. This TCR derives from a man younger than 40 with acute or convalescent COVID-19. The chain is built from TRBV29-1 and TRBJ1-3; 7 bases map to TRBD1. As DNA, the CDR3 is TGCAGCGTTGCGGGGACAGACCCCACTTACTCTGGAAACACCATATATTTT. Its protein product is CSVAGTDPTYSGNTIYF.